The 14 T cell receptor beta chains given below trace back to one sample, sequenced in a study of T-cell memory formation after mild COVID-19. Using its own MiXCR run on the 5' RACE reads, TCRdb lists one record per CDR3 protein. The table records hundreds of thousands of distinct CDR3 sequences, about 20% of them present only once. The sequenced sample was PBMCs or a T cell subset sorted from them (not recorded which). The source is an adult woman who had mild COVID-19 (a few samples of this study predate the infection). Cell type and time point are not known.

V usage is TRBV19 and J usage is TRBJ2-7; 7 nucleotides line up with TRBD1. V was clipped by 4 bases and J by 5 bases; unmatched bases: 5. Germline values: CDR1 LNHDA, CDR2 SQIVND (reference sequence). There are 13 residues in the CDR3. CDR3 coding DNA: TGTGCCAGTAGTACCAGGGGGAACCACGAGCAGTACTTC. It specifies CASSTRGNHEQYF. The full variable domain, in which reference TRBV19 and TRBJ2-7 provide the parts outside the CDR3, is DGGITQSPKYLFRKEGQNVTLSCEQNLNHDAMYWYRQDPGQGLRLIYYSQIVNDFQKGDIAEGYSVSREKKESFPLTVTSAQKNPTAFYLCASSTRGNHEQYFGPGTRLTVT.

The rearrangement uses TRBV20-1 and TRBJ1-1; 8 nucleotides match TRBD1. CDR1 DFQATT and CDR2 SNEGSKA come from the germline V gene (reference sequence). The CDR3 is 14 residues long. Germline trimming cut 6 bases from V and 7 bases from J; bases unmatched to any gene: 13. This CDR3 is CSALRTGSHSEAFF. CDR3 coding DNA: TGCAGTGCCCTACGGACAGGGAGTCATAGTGAAGCTTTCTTT.

The chain has TRBV24-1 and TRBJ1-2; D possibly corresponds to TRBD1 (5 bases). Per the germline V gene, CDR1 is KGHDR and CDR2 is SFDVKD. The CDR3 totals 14 residues. Trimming left V 4 bases short and J 4 bases short, with 12 bases between. Here the CDR3 DNA reads TGTGCCACCAGTGACGGGGGAGTCCCCTATGGCTACACCTTC. Encoded protein: CATSDGGVPYGYTF.

This clonotype was picked up a small number of times. The V call is TRBV30, the J call TRBJ2-7; D is unresolved. The CDR3 has 11 residues. Trimming took off 3 bases at V and 3 bases at J, with 6 bases between the two ends. CDR1 and CDR2 (germline): GTSNPN, SVGIG (reference sequence). The CDR3 DNA reads TGTGCCTGGAGCCAAGTCTACGAGCAGTACTTC. This encodes CAWSQVYEQYF.

The chain employs TRBV12-3 or TRBV12-4 and TRBJ2-7; D is uncertain. This CDR3 comprises 15 residues. V was shortened by 6 bases and J by 2 bases, with 17 bases between the two germline ends. CDR3 amino acids: CASSPLSPMAYEQYF. The CDR3 DNA sequence: TGTGCCAGCAGCCCCCTGAGCCCGATGGCCTACGAGCAGTACTTC.

This chain joins TRBV5-1 and TRBJ1-1; unclear D gene. Germline assignment: CDR1 SGHRS and CDR2 YFSETQ. CDR3 size: 14 residues. V was pared by 0 bases and J by 4 bases, with 10 bases between. This chain's CDR3 is CASSLGYRSTEAFF. Written as DNA, the CDR3 is TGCGCCAGCAGCTTGGGATACAGATCCACTGAAGCTTTCTTT.

This clonotype was seen more than once but under ten times. V is TRBV18 and J is TRBJ2-1, with D possibly being TRBD1 or TRBD2 (5 bases each). CDR1 is KGHSH, CDR2 LQKENI, per germline. Trimming stripped 0 bases from V and 6 bases from J, with 15 bases between. CDR3 size: 16 residues. The CDR3 loop reads CASSPPRDGLLNEQFF. The CDR3 DNA reads as TGTGCCAGCTCACCACCCCGGGACGGCCTCCTCAATGAGCAGTTCTTC.

The genes are TRBV5-5 and TRBJ2-1; the match to TRBD2 covers 9 bases. Trimming removed 4 bases from V and 6 bases from J; junction bases left unmatched: 5. The CDR3 covers 14 residues. CDR1 and CDR2 (germline): SGHKS, YYEKEE (reference sequence). The CDR3 DNA is TGTGCCAGCAGCCTCGGGACTAGCCCCAATGAGCAGTTCTTC. Encoded protein: CASSLGTSPNEQFF.

This chain joins TRBV15 and TRBJ2-3; D gene unclear. The CDR3 runs 16 residues. Between the trimmed V and J ends, which lost 1 base and 1 base, there was a span of 12 bases. Germline CDR1 and CDR2: LNHNV and YYDKDF (reference sequence). The DNA of the CDR3 is TGTGCCACCAGCAGAGCCCGTAGAACAGGCACAGATACGCAGTATTTT. It codes for CATSRARRTGTDTQYF. Using reference TRBV15 and TRBJ2-3 for the parts outside the CDR3, the full variable domain is DAMVIQNPRYQVTQFGKPVTLSCSQTLNHNVMYWYQQKSSQAPKLLFHYYDKDFNNEADTPDNFQSRRPNTSFCFLDIRSPGLGDTAMYLCATSRARRTGTDTQYFGPGTRLTVL.

This clonotype has more than one count but fewer than ten. The chain links TRBV4-1 to TRBJ2-2; 7 bases agree with TRBD1. The trim removed 3 bases at V and 2 bases at J, leaving 3 bases unmatched. The CDR3 sequence is 15 residues long. Germline V gene sequence: CDR1 MGHRA, CDR2 YSYEKL. CDR3 nucleotides: TGCGCCAGCAGCCATGGACAGGTCAACACCGGGGAGCTGTTTTTT. Translated, it gives CASSHGQVNTGELFF.

This chain uses TRBV6-1 with TRBJ1-1, with a weak D call TRBD1 (5 bases). CDR1 and CDR2 from the germline V gene are MNHNS and SASEGT. The length of the CDR3 is 15 residues. Trimming pared 6 bases from V and 0 bases from J, leaving 14 bases between. In DNA, the CDR3 is TGTGCCAGCAGCCGGGACGACGAAATGAACACTGAAGCTTTCTTT. Encoded protein: CASSRDDEMNTEAFF.

The chain uses TRBV30 and TRBJ1-2, with D perhaps TRBD1 (5 bases). The CDR3 contains 14 residues. From germline, CDR1 is GTSNPN and CDR2 SVGIG (reference sequence). V lost 2 bases to trimming and J lost 6 bases, with 16 bases between them. The CDR3 bases are TGTGCCTGGAGTATCCTCCAGGGTTCTAATGGCTACACCTTC. Residues: CAWSILQGSNGYTF.

This clonotype was seen more than once but under ten times. A junction end diverges from the germline sequence, so it may reflect a read error. The DNA of the CDR3 is TGTGCCAGCAGTTTATCCTTCAATGAGCAGTTCTTC. Amino acids: CASSLSFNEQFF. The chain has TRBV12-3 or TRBV12-4 and TRBJ2-1; D call uncertain. CDR3 length equals 12 residues.

This sequence joins TRBV20-1 and TRBJ2-1, with 7 nucleotides matching TRBD2. Germline V CDR1 and CDR2: DFQATT, SNEGSKA (reference sequence). The CDR3 length is 14 residues. J lost 9 bases, V lost 6 bases, and 14 bases had no gene match. The CDR3 region is CSAPRGGRIGEQFF. CDR3 nucleotides: TGCAGTGCCCCGCGGGGAGGGAGGATAGGTGAGCAGTTCTTC.